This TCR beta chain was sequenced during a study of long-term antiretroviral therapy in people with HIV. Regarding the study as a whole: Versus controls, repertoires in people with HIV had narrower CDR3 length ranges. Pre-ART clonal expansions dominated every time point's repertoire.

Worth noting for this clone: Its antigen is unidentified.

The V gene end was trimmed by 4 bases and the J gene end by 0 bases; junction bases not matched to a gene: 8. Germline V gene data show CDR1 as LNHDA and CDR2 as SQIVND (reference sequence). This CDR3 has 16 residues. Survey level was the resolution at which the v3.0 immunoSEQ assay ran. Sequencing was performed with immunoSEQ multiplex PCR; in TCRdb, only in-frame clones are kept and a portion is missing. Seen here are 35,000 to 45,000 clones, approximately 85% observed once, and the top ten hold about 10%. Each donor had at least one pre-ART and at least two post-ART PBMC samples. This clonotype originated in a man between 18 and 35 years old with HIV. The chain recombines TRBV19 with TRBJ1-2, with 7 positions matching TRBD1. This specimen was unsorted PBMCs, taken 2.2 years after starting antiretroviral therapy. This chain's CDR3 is CASSTRDSRPNYGYTF. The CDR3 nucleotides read TGTGCCAGTAGTACCCGGGACAGTCGGCCTAACTATGGCTACACCTTC.